This T cell receptor (beta chain) was profiled in a study of blood T cell repertoires in COVID-19. Study details: Spain, Italy and the United States supplied samples that represented acute and convalescent COVID-19. T cells, B-cell-depleted T cells, or PBMCs supplied cDNA or gDNA.

Source study methods: From reference gene primer amplification, estimates of nucleated cell counts were derived. Repertoires were generated with immunoSEQ multiplex PCR, while TCRdb's copy carries only in-frame clones and drops some. That table furnishes V, J and clone size, whereas the DNA furnished D and trimming. The sample includes roughly 100,000 clones, roughly 85% seen only once; the top ten take approximately 3.1%. The CDR3 has 18 residues. Per the germline V gene, CDR1 is LGHNA and CDR2 is YNFKEQ. V shed 4 bases and J 0 bases; nucleotides not matched to a gene: 7. The sample consisted of peripheral blood. V usage is TRBV4-2 and J usage is TRBJ2-3; 13 bases match TRBD2. The clonotype comes from a man between 45 and 60 years old in a cohort sampled during active COVID-19. CDR3 sequence (DNA): TGTGCCAGCAGCCGCCGACTAGCGGGGGGTGCTAGCACAGATACGCAGTATTTT. Its protein product is CASSRRLAGGASTDTQYF.